Each of the 17 T cell receptor beta chains below was sequenced from the same sample in a study of blood T cell repertoires in COVID-19. The table came from immunoSEQ multiplex PCR; TCRdb's copy has only in-frame clones and leaves some out. This sample yields approximately 120,000 clones, of which about 78% are seen a single time; more than 4% belongs to the top ten. Sequenced: peripheral blood. These receptors were taken from a human donor in a cohort sampled during active or convalescent COVID-19.

CDR3 DNA sequence: TGTGCCTGGAGTGGAAACAGGTACGAGCAGTACTTC. Protein: CAWSGNRYEQYF. The chain links TRBV30 to TRBJ2-7; TRBD1 might be the D (5 bases). Per the germline V gene, CDR1 is GTSNPN and CDR2 is SVGIG (reference sequence). The CDR3 is made up of 12 amino acids. Trimming shortened V by 1 base and J by 4 bases, and 8 bases separated the two germline ends.

This sequence joins TRBV6-4 and TRBJ1-2; D is uncertain. Trimming removed 5 bases at V and 2 bases at J, with 21 bases between. The germline V gene encodes CDR1 MRHNA and CDR2 SNTAGT. This CDR3 is built from 17 residues. The CDR3 coding sequence is TGTGCCAGCAGTCCCCTCCCTTGGGGAGGGTGGAACTATGGCTACACCTTC. Translated: CASSPLPWGGWNYGYTF.

In its sample, this clone was seen once. J is TRBJ2-7 and V is TRBV27; 8 nucleotides align to TRBD2. The length of the CDR3 is 15 residues. Germline V gene lookup returns CDR1 MNHEY and CDR2 SMNVEV (reference sequence). V lost 1 base and J lost 7; bases outside the gene matches: 9. Here the CDR3 reads CASSLFAAGVEEQYF. The CDR3 region has the DNA TGTGCCAGCAGTTTATTCGCAGCGGGAGTAGAAGAGCAGTACTTC.

In this sample, this clone turned up once. J is TRBJ2-2 and V is TRBV7-2; TRBD2 is a possible D gene (5 bases). This CDR3 spans 16 amino acids. Trimming took 2 bases from V and 1 from J, leaving 11 bases between them. In germline, CDR1 is SGHTA, CDR2 FQGNSA. The CDR3 protein is CASSLNSRGNTGELFF. CDR3 bases: TGTGCCAGCAGCTTAAATTCCCGGGGGAACACCGGGGAGCTGTTTTTT.

This clone was counted only a few times. The CDR3 spells CASSRGGDNSPLHF. The CDR3 coding sequence is TGTGCCAGCAGCCGCGGTGGAGATAATTCACCCCTCCACTTT. The chain links TRBV6-6 to TRBJ1-6; D gene uncertain. Looked up from germline, CDR1 is MNHNY and CDR2 is SVGAGI (reference sequence). Deletions cut 6 bases from V and 5 bases from J, with 11 bases between. This CDR3 spans 14 amino acids.

The chain is built from TRBV9 and TRBJ2-5, with 9 bases matching TRBD1. In germline, CDR1 is SGDLS, CDR2 YYNGEE. The CDR3 is 18 residues long. Trimming cost V 0 bases and J 5 bases; bases outside gene matches: 14. The CDR3 nucleotides read TGTGCCAGCAGCGTAGACTATGGACAGGGGCTTGAGGGCGAGACCCAGTACTTC. Translation: CASSVDYGQGLEGETQYF. Combining the CDR3 with reference TRBV9 and TRBJ2-5 gives the whole variable domain DSGVTQTPKHLITATGQRVTLRCSPRSGDLSVYWYQQSLDQGLQFLIQYYNGEERAKGNILERFSAQQFPDLHSELNLSSLELGDSALYFCASSVDYGQGLEGETQYFGPGTRLLVL.

The rearrangement joins TRBV24-1 to TRBJ2-2, with TRBD2 matching over 8 bases. Germline V gene data show CDR1 as KGHDR and CDR2 as SFDVKD. V shed 7 bases and J 4 bases; nucleotides not matched to a gene: 7. The CDR3 is made up of 15 amino acids. The CDR3 loop reads CATRAGDLGTGELFF. CDR3 nucleotides: TGTGCCACCAGAGCGGGAGATTTGGGCACCGGGGAGCTGTTTTTT.

This chain joins TRBV10-2 and TRBJ2-7, with 7 bases lining up with TRBD1. V lost 3 bases and J lost 2; bases outside the gene matches: 1. Germline values: CDR1 WSHSY, CDR2 SAAADI. This CDR3 has 13 amino acids. The CDR3 coding sequence is TGCGCCAGCAGTGACGGACAGGCCTACGAGCAGTACTTC. This encodes CASSDGQAYEQYF.

The chain employs TRBV28 and TRBJ2-3; 10 nucleotides align to TRBD1. The CDR3 sequence is 16 residues long. Germline CDR1 is MDHEN and CDR2 is SYDVKM. V shed 6 bases and J 2 bases; nucleotides not matched to a gene: 8. The CDR3, as DNA: TGTGCCAGCAGCCAAATCGGGACAGGGGCCACAGATACGCAGTATTTT. Translation gives CASSQIGTGATDTQYF.

The V call is TRBV9, the J call TRBJ2-3; TRBD2 matches at 13 bases. This CDR3 region has 17 residues. Germline V gives CDR1 SGDLS, CDR2 YYNGEE. V shed 4 bases, J shed 1 base, and the junction held 6 bases outside the gene matches. The CDR3 DNA follows: TGTGCCAGCAGCCCCACTAGCGGGGGGGTGGGCACAGATACGCAGTATTTT. It is translated as CASSPTSGGVGTDTQYF.

The rearrangement links TRBV5-4 to TRBJ2-1, with 8 bases lining up with TRBD1. The CDR3 loop spans 15 amino acids. J lost 4 bases, V lost 3 bases, and 6 bases had no gene match. CDR1 is SGHNT and CDR2 is YYREEE in the germline V gene (reference sequence). CDR3: CASSSRDRPYNEQFF. The CDR3 region has the DNA TGTGCCAGCAGCTCCCGGGACAGGCCATACAATGAGCAGTTCTTC. Full variable domain (rest looked up from reference TRBV5-4 and TRBJ2-1): ETGVTQSPTHLIKTRGQQVTLRCSSQSGHNTVSWYQQALGQGPQFIFQYYREEENGRGNFPPRFSGLQFPNYSSELNVNALELDDSALYLCASSSRDRPYNEQFFGPGTRLTVL.

The chain recombines TRBV24-1 with TRBJ2-7; 10 bases align to TRBD2. The germline V gene encodes CDR1 KGHDR and CDR2 SFDVKD. CDR3 length: 20 residues. J gave up 0 bases and V 4 bases, and 17 bases lay outside the gene matches. CDR3 in DNA: TGTGCCACCAGTGACTTCTCCCTAGCGGGGGCCTTCGAGAGCTCCTACGAGCAGTACTTC. This encodes CATSDFSLAGAFESSYEQYF.

In its sample, this clone was seen a few times. The chain recombines TRBV11-3 with TRBJ2-2; 7 nucleotides match TRBD2. V shed 8 bases, J shed 6 bases, and the junction held 12 bases outside the gene matches. Germline CDR1 reads SGHNT; CDR2 reads YENEEA. This CDR3 spans 15 amino acids. In DNA, the CDR3 is TGTGCCAGCGGTTCCTCGAGCGGGAAGGCCGGGGAGCTGTTTTTT. Its translation is CASGSSSGKAGELFF.

The genes are TRBV5-1 and TRBJ2-3; D perhaps matches TRBD2 (6 bases). The V and J ends lost 6 bases and 4 bases respectively, with 24 bases between them. This CDR3 is built from 17 residues. From germline, CDR1 is SGHRS and CDR2 YFSETQ. Written as DNA, the CDR3 is TGCGCCAGCAACCCCCATACTGGGGGGACGGGAGCAGATACGCAGTATTTT. Its protein product is CASNPHTGGTGADTQYF.

This clone was seen only a few times. The CDR3 sequence: CASTATSNQPQHF. For the CDR3, the DNA is TGTGCCAGTACCGCTACTAGCAATCAGCCCCAGCATTTT. V gene TRBV19 combines with J gene TRBJ1-5; D gene ambiguous. This CDR3 comprises 13 residues. Germline loops: CDR1 LNHDA, CDR2 SQIVND (reference sequence). The V and J ends lost 7 bases and 0 bases respectively, with 7 bases between them. Using reference TRBV19 and TRBJ1-5 for the parts outside the CDR3, the full variable domain is DGGITQSPKYLFRKEGQNVTLSCEQNLNHDAMYWYRQDPGQGLRLIYYSQIVNDFQKGDIAEGYSVSREKKESFPLTVTSAQKNPTAFYLCASTATSNQPQHFGDGTRLSIL.

The chain joins TRBV18 to TRBJ1-1; D perhaps matches TRBD1 (6 bases). Trimming removed 3 bases from V and 0 bases from J, with 8 bases in between. The germline gives CDR1 KGHSH, CDR2 LQKENI. This CDR3 region has 14 residues. This CDR3 reads CASSPRDMNTEAFF. CDR3 bases: TGTGCCAGCTCACCCAGGGACATGAACACTGAAGCTTTCTTT.

The chain employs TRBV4-1 and TRBJ2-1; 10 nucleotides match TRBD2. V was pared by 1 base and J by 0 bases, with 3 bases of the junction left unmatched. Germline CDR1 MGHRA, CDR2 YSYEKL. CDR3 length: 17 residues. CDR3 DNA sequence: TGCGCCAGCAGCCAAGGGTCTAGCGGGAGCTCCTACAATGAGCAGTTCTTC. Translated: CASSQGSSGSSYNEQFF.